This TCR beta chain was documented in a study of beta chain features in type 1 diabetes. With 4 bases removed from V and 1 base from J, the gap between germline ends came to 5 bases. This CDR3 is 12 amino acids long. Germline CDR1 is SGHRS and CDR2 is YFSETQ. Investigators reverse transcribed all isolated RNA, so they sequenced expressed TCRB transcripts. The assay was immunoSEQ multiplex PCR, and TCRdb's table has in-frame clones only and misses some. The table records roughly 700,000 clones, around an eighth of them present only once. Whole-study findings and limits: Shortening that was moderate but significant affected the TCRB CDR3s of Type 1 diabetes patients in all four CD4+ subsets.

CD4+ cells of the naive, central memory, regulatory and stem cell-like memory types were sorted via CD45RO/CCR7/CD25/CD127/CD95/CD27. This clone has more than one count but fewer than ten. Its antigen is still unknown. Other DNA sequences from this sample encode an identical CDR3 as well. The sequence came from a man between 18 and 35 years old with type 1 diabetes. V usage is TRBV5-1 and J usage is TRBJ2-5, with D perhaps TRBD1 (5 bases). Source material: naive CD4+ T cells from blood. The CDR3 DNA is TGCGCCAGCAGCGACAGCCAAGAGACCCAGTACTTC. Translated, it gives CASSDSQETQYF.